This T cell receptor beta chain was captured in a study of T cell repertoires in cytomegalovirus infection (dated by TCRdb to between 2018 and 2021). The study in broad terms: Recently identified HLA-C-restricted CMV epitopes, whose presentation resists viral immunomodulation, were targeted by peptide stimulations together with well-studied HLA-B-restricted epitopes. Donor HLA type was relevant to the analysis, as public TCR beta signatures indicated carriage of CMV infection together with the matching HLA type.

This clonotype has a handful of counts. The clone's antigen remains unknown. No base quality values were provided; no much bigger clone lies one nucleotide off. This specimen's treatment or condition label, per the study, means: in vitro stimulation with specific CMV peptide epitopes to enrich CMV-specific T cells. The instrument given in TCRdb is Illumina HiSeq 1500. The public reads were quality trimmed at Q25 with fastp and then assembled into clones with MiXCR by TCRdb, keeping productive beta chains. Each entry is one CDR3 protein sequence, shown with its most common DNA and genes. Across this sample there are about 700,000 distinct CDR3 sequences, with 30% to 40% seen only once. Jointly, the top ten make up around a sixth of the sample. General findings and caveats noted by the study authors: The ex vivo response was dominated by HLA-C-restricted CMV-specific TCR beta clonotypes, which also provided the single most frequent clonotype in two of eight donors. Carriers of CMV infection plus the relevant HLA type were discriminated by the cumulative frequency of public TCR beta family members in the study cohort and in an independent roughly 350-donor cohort.

Including the terminal cysteine and phenylalanine, the CDR3 comprises 15 residues. The retained sequence is limited to the CDR3, 45 bases, with the frame set at the first base. CDR1 KGHSH and CDR2 LQKENI are derived from the germline V gene. V is cut by 3 bases and J by 3 bases, and the space between the germline ends is 11 bases. This TCR was recovered from a human donor in good health (CMV status not recorded). Some clones in this sample may be carry-over from other donors' samples. Material: cultured PBMCs, obtained from culture after CMV antigen stimulation. In this chain, TRBV18 is recombined with TRBJ1-4, with the D gene not clear enough to name. The CDR3 has the sequence CASSPKVLSNEKLFF. At the DNA level, the sequence is TGTGCCAGCTCACCGAAGGTGTTATCTAATGAAAAACTGTTTTTT.